The 5 T cell receptor beta chains below were found in one sample sequenced in a study of blood T cell repertoires in COVID-19. Generated by immunoSEQ multiplex PCR, the TCRdb table keeps only in-frame clones and is missing some. The repertoire holds roughly 150,000 clones, approximately 90% seen once, with 2% to 2.5% in the top ten. The sample taken for sequencing was peripheral blood. Receptors originate from a man between 50 and 59 years old who had recovered from COVID-19.

The chain carries TRBV30 and TRBJ1-2; 10 bases align to TRBD1. Germline V CDR1 and CDR2: GTSNPN, SVGIG (reference sequence). The CDR3 runs 12 residues. The V segment lost 7 bases and the J segment 7 bases; nucleotides outside the gene matches: 6. DNA for the CDR3: TGTGCCTCGGACAGGGGGAGGGGTGGCTACACCTTC. Encoded protein: CASDRGRGGYTF.

J is TRBJ1-2 and V is TRBV7-2; 7 nucleotides line up with TRBD1. Per germline, CDR1 SGHTA and CDR2 FQGNSA. With V trimmed by 5 bases and J by 1 base, 7 bases remained unmatched. The CDR3 is 15 amino acids. The CDR3 reads CASSPGQLYNYGYTF. CDR3 DNA: TGTGCCAGCAGCCCGGGACAGCTTTATAACTATGGCTACACCTTC.

In its sample, this clone was seen once. The chain carries TRBV5-8 and TRBJ1-5, with TRBD1 as a possible D gene (5 bases). Trimming took 1 base from V and 1 from J, leaving 12 bases between them. The CDR3 has 16 residues. Germline CDR1 is SGHTS and CDR2 is YDEGEE. CDR3 bases: TGTGCCAGCAGCTTGTTTCAGGGCGCGAGCAATCAGCCCCAGCATTTT. This translates into CASSLFQGASNQPQHF.

This chain connects TRBV2 to TRBJ2-1; 8 bases line up with TRBD2. Trimming cost V 8 bases and J 8 bases; bases outside gene matches: 8. From germline, CDR1 is SNHLY and CDR2 FYNNEI. The CDR3 runs to 13 residues. The CDR3 DNA follows: TGTGCCAGCCCGGGAGGGCCCTCCGATGAGCAGTTCTTC. Translation: CASPGGPSDEQFF.

The genes are TRBV5-1 and TRBJ2-3; the match to TRBD1 covers 7 bases. The CDR3 loop spans 13 amino acids. The V and J ends lost 6 bases and 5 bases, in that order; junction bases with no gene match: 6. Germline assignment: CDR1 SGHRS and CDR2 YFSETQ. DNA for the CDR3: TGCGCCAGCAATCCATCAGGGGGAGATACGCAGTATTTT. Its protein is CASNPSGGDTQYF.